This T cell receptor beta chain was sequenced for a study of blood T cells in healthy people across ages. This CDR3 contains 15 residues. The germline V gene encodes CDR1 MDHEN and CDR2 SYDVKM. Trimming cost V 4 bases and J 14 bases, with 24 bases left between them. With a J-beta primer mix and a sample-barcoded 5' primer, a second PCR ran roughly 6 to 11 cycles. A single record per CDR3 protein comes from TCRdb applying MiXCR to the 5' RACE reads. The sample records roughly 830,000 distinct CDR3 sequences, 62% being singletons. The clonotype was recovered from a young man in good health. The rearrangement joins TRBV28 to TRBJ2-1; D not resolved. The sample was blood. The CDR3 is CASSSRSLLARLEFF. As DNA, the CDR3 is TGTGCCAGCAGTTCAAGGAGCTTACTTGCGCGTTTAGAGTTCTTC.